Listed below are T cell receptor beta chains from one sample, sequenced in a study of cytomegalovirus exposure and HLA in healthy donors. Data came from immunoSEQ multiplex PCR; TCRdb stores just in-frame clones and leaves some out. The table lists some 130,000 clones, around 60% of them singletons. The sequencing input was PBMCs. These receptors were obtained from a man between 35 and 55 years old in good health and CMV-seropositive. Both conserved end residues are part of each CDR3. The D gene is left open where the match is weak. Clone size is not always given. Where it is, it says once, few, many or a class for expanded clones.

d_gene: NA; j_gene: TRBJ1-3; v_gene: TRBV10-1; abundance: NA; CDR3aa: CASSENRAGNTIYF; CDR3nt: TGCGCCAGCAGTGAGAACAGGGCTGGAAACACCATATATTTT
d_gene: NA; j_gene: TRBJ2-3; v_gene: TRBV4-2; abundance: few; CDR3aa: CASSQAGHVDTQYF; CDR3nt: TGTGCCAGCAGCCAAGCGGGACATGTAGATACGCAGTATTTT
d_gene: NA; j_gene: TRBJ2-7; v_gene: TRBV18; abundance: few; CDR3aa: CASSPGSEQYF; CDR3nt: TGTGCCAGCTCACCAGGGAGCGAGCAGTACTTC
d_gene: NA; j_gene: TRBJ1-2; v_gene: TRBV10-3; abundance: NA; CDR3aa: CAISESIGGQIHYGYTF; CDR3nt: TGTGCCATCAGTGAGTCGATAGGAGGGCAGATCCACTATGGCTACACCTTC
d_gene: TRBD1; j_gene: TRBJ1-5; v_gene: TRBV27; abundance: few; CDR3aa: CASSISAGTGAKPQHF; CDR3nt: TGTGCCAGCAGTATATCCGCCGGGACAGGGGCCAAGCCCCAGCATTTT
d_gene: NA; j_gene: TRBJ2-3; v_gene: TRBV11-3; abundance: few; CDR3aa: CASSLQGFSDTQYF; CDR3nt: TGTGCCAGCAGCCTACAGGGATTTTCAGATACGCAGTATTTT
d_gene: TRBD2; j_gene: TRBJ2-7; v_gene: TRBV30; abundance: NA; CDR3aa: CAWNLGGGYEQYF; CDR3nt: TGTGCCTGGAACCTCGGGGGGGGGTACGAGCAGTACTTC
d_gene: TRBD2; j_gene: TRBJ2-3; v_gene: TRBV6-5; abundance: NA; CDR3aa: CASSYYGTSGIGGQYF; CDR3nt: TGTGCCAGCAGTTATTACGGGACTAGCGGGATCGGGGGGCAGTATTTT
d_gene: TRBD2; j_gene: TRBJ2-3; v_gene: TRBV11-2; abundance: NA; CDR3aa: CASSLELAGISQYF; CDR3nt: TGTGCCAGCAGCTTAGAGCTAGCGGGGATCTCGCAGTATTTT
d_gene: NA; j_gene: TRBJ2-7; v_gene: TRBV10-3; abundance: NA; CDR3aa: CAIRKQDLGDEQYF; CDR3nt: TGTGCCATCAGGAAACAGGATTTAGGAGACGAGCAGTACTTC
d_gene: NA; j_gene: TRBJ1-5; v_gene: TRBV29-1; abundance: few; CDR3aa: CSVGDTLSGQPQHF; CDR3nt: TGCAGCGTTGGGGACACCCTATCGGGTCAGCCCCAGCATTTT
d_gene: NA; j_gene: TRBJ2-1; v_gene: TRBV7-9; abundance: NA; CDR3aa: CASSLSYNEQFF; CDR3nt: TGTGCCAGCAGCTTATCGTACAATGAGCAGTTCTTC
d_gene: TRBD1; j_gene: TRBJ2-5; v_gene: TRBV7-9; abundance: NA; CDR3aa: CASSLRQGARETQYF; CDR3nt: TGTGCCAGCAGCTTACGACAGGGGGCAAGAGAGACCCAGTACTTC
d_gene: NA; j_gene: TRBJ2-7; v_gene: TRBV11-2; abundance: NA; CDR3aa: CASSWGSGNYEQYF; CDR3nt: TGTGCCAGCAGCTGGGGTAGCGGAAACTACGAGCAGTACTTC
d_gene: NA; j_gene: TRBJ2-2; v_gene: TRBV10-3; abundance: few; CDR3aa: CAIGATHAGELFF; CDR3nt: TGTGCCATCGGAGCAACCCACGCCGGGGAGCTGTTTTTT
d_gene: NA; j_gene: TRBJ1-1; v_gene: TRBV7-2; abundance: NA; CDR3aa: CASSSKAGYTEAFF; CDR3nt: TGTGCCAGCAGCTCCAAAGCAGGGTACACTGAAGCTTTCTTT
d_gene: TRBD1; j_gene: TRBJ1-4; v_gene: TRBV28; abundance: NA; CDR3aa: CASSRGQGREKLFF; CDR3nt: TGTGCCAGCAGCCGGGGACAGGGACGAGAAAAACTGTTTTTT
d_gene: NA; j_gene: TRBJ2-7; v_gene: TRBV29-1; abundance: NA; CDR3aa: CSVASQGGYEQYF; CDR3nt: TGCAGCGTAGCGTCGCAGGGAGGATACGAGCAGTACTTC
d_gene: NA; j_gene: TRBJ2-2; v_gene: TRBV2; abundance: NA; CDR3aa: CASSEVGAGTGELFF; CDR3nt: TGTGCCAGCAGTGAAGTGGGGGCTGGGACCGGGGAGCTGTTTTTT
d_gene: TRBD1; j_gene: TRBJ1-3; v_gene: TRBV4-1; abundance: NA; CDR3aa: CASSTRQGGFGNTIYF; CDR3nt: TGCGCCAGCAGCACCCGTCAGGGGGGATTTGGAAACACCATATATTTT
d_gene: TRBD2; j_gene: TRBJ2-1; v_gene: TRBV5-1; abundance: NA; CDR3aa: CASSPTPRRLAGYNEQFF; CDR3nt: TGCGCCAGCAGCCCGACCCCAAGAAGACTAGCGGGGTACAATGAGCAGTTCTTC
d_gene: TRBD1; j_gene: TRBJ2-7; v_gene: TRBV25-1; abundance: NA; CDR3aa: CASSLGQGANEQYF; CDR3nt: TGTGCCAGCAGCTTGGGCCAGGGGGCGAACGAGCAGTACTTC
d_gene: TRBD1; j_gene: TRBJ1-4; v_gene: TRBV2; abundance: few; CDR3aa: CASSEPAGGPATNEKLFF; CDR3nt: TGTGCCAGCAGTGAACCCGCAGGGGGGCCGGCAACTAATGAAAAACTGTTTTTT
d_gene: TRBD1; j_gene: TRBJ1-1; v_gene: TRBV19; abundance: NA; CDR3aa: CASSPGGTNTEAFF; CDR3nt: TGTGCCAGTAGCCCAGGGGGGACGAACACTGAAGCTTTCTTT
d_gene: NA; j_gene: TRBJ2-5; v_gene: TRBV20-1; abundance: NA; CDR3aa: CSASKETQYF; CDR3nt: TGCAGTGCTAGTAAAGAGACCCAGTACTTC
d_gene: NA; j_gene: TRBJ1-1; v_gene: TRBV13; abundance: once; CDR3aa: CASSLARRGGEPEAFF; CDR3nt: TGTGCCAGCAGCTTAGCTCGCCGGGGGGGGGAACCTGAAGCTTTCTTT
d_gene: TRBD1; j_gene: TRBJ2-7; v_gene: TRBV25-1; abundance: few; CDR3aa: CASSDGTGGSYEQYF; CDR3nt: TGTGCCAGCAGTGATGGGACAGGGGGCTCCTACGAGCAGTACTTC
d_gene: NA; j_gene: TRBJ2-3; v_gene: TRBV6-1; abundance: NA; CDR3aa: CASSEPGKGADTQYF; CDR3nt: TGTGCCAGCAGTGAACCCGGAAAAGGAGCAGATACGCAGTATTTT
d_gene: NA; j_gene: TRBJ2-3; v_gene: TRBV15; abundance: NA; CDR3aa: CATSRDLELSTDTQYF; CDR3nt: TGTGCCACCAGCAGAGATTTAGAGCTTTCTACAGATACGCAGTATTTT
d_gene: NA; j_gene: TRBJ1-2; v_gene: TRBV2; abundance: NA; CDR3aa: CASAGRRLEGYTF; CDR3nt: TGTGCCAGCGCGGGCAGGCGCCTAGAGGGCTACACCTTC
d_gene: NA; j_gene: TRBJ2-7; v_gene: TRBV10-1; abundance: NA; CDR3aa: CASSTGCILKKDEQYF; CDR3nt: TGCGCCAGCAGCACAGGGTGTATTTTGAAGAAGGACGAGCAGTACTTC
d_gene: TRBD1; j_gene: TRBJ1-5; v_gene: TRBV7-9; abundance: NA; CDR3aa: CASSLFRGYGNQPQHF; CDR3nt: TGTGCCAGCAGCTTATTCAGGGGGTATGGCAATCAGCCCCAGCATTTT
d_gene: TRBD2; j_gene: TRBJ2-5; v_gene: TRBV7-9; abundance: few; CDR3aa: CASSLSRGGEVRETQYF; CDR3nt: TGTGCCAGCAGCTTATCACGGGGAGGGGAGGTACGGGAGACCCAGTACTTC
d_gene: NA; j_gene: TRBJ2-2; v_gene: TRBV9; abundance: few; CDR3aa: CASSPAGNTGELFF; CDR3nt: TGTGCCAGCAGCCCAGCGGGGAACACCGGGGAGCTGTTTTTT
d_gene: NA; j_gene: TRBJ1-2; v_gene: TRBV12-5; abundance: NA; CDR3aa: CASGLVHGGAGYGYTF; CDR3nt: TGTGCTAGTGGTTTGGTACACGGGGGGGCAGGATATGGCTACACCTTC
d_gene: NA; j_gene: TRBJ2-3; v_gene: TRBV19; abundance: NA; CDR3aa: CASSTAGGTDTQYF; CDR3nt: TGTGCCAGTAGTACTGCCGGGGGCACAGATACGCAGTATTTT
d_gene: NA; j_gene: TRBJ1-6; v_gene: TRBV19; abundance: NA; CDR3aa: CASSIDLGHALHF; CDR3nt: TGTGCCAGTAGTATAGATCTTGGACATGCTCTCCACTTT
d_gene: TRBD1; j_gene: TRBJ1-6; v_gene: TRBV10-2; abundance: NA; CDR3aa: CASSESPDRAVAPLHF; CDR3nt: TGCGCCAGCAGTGAGTCTCCTGACAGGGCAGTTGCACCCCTCCACTTT
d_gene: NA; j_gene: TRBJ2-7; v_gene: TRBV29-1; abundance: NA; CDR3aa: CSVGLHSYEQYF; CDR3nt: TGCAGCGTGGGACTCCACTCCTACGAGCAGTACTTC
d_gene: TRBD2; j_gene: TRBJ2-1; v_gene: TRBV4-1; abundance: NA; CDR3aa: CASSPPGSGGIYNEQFF; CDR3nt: TGCGCCAGCAGCCCGCCGGGGAGCGGGGGGATATACAATGAGCAGTTCTTC
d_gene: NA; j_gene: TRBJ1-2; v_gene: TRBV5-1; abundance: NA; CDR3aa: CASSLDSGHNYGYTF; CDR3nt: TGCGCCAGCAGCTTGGATTCAGGACATAACTATGGCTACACCTTC
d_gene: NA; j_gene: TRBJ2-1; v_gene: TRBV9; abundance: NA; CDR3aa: CASSAPSGDEQFF; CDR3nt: TGTGCCAGCAGCGCACCCTCCGGGGATGAGCAGTTCTTC
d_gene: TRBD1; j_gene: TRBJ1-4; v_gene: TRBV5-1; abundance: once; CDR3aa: CASSLAGTGGEKLFF; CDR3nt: TGCGCCAGCAGCTTGGCCGGGACAGGAGGGGAAAAACTGTTTTTT
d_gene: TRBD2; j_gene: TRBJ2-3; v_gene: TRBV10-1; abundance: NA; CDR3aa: CASSESGGETDTQYF; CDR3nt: TGCGCCAGCAGTGAGTCCGGGGGGGAAACAGATACGCAGTATTTT
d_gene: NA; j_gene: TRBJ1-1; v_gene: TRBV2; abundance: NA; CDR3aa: CASSDMSSGTEAFF; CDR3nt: TGTGCCAGCAGTGACATGTCGTCAGGGACTGAAGCTTTCTTT
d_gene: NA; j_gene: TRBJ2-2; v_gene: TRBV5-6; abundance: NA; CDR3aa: CASGRRVNTGELFF; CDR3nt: TGTGCCAGCGGCCGCAGGGTTAACACCGGGGAGCTGTTTTTT
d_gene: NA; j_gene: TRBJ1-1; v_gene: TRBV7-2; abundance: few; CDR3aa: CASSLSGGTAAFF; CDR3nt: TGTGCCAGCAGCCTATCTGGGGGGACTGCAGCTTTCTTT
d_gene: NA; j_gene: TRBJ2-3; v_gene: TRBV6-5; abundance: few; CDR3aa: CASSYRTDGSDTQYF; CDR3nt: TGTGCCAGCAGTTACCGGACAGATGGGTCAGATACGCAGTATTTT
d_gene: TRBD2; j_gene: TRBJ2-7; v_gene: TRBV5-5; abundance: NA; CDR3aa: CASSVSGSENEQYF; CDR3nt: TGTGCCAGCAGCGTTAGCGGGAGCGAAAACGAGCAGTACTTC
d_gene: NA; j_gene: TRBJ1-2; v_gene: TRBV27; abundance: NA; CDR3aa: CASSLSRVNYGYTF; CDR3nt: TGTGCCAGCAGTTTATCTCGGGTTAACTATGGCTACACCTTC
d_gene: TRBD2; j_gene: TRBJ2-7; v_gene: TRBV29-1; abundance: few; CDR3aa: CSVEGLGGSSYEQYF; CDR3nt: TGCAGCGTTGAAGGTTTGGGCGGGAGCTCCTACGAGCAGTACTTC
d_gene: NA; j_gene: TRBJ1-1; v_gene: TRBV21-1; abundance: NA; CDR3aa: CASIYIIPGQGLTEAFF; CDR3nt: TGTGCCAGCATCTACATCATACCGGGACAGGGGCTTACTGAAGCTTTCTTT
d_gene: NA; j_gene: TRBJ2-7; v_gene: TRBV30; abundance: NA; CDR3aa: CAWAVRRGGYEQYF; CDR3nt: TGTGCCTGGGCTGTCCGCAGGGGTGGGTACGAGCAGTACTTC
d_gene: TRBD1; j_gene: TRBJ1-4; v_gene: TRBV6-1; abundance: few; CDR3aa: CASSVRRGQINEKLFF; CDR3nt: TGTGCCAGCAGTGTGAGAAGGGGACAGATTAATGAAAAACTGTTTTTT